This is a list of T cell receptor beta chains from one sample in a study of blood T cells in healthy people across ages. TCRdb analysed the 5' RACE reads with MiXCR anew, one entry per CDR3 protein. The profile shows 1.5 million to 2 million distinct CDR3 sequences, 28% of them singletons. The sequenced material came from blood. Source of these receptors: a woman aged 30 to 39 in good health. Both conserved end residues are trimmed from each CDR3. Only some rows state a clone size, as once, few, many or a class for expanded clones.

v_call | clone_size | cdr3_aa
TRBV5-4 | few | ASSSMGQVYEQY
TRBV6-2/TRBV6-3 | few | ASSTSPDGVWETQY
TRBV7-3 | - | ASSRGDRSMNTEAF
TRBV29-1 | many | SHRGRGETQY
TRBV29-1 | few | SVDRQGLGYEQY
TRBV25-1 | - | ASSDPSGVGYT
TRBV30 | few | AWSVSYNEQF
TRBV20-1 | many | SASLTGILYEQY
TRBV12-5 | few | ASGLVTPGGVSEKLF
TRBV7-2 | - | ASSLTLQETRY
TRBV20-1 | - | SANEGLQAGYT
TRBV7-2 | few | ASSLDPTGGSQPQH
TRBV29-1 | - | SVVPRLSYTEAF
TRBV12-3/TRBV12-4 | - | ASSTGRKNQPQH
TRBV6-5 | many | ASSYWDPRGGEQF
TRBV4-3 | many | ASSQDVTQGSGNEQF
TRBV11-2 | - | ASSQRTFPDTQY
TRBV19 | few | ASSRGDFQKDVQY
TRBV5-1 | many | ASSPMGQTADTQY
TRBV28 | - | ASSSGQLSGST
TRBV20-1 | few | SARDFGGMHGPGRDTQY
TRBV4-3 | - | ASSQDLGLAAQETQY
TRBV25-1 | few | ASSGLSPGELF
TRBV18 | - | ASSPLIAKNIQY
TRBV12-3/TRBV12-4 | - | ASSQGRSGNTIY
TRBV18 | - | VSSPRADSYEQY
TRBV27 | few | ASSLSGQGLYEQY
TRBV27 | once | APRGGGGETQY
TRBV25-1 | - | ASSEAGTTNYGYT
TRBV7-2 | - | ASSFQTTRDLSEQF
TRBV28 | - | ASTSTGFSAEAF
TRBV7-9 | few | ASSLYSGEMGPQH
TRBV6-6 | - | ASSNPGTGAGEQF
TRBV6-1 | - | ASSEGRGVMETQY
TRBV4-3 | - | ASRLVVSADTQY
TRBV6-5 | - | ASSYSSQNTEAF
TRBV29-1 | - | SVGVHTSGTTDTQY
TRBV20-1 | - | SARDYVGGSTDTQY
TRBV13 | - | ASSSTGRLKDEQY